These T cell receptor beta chains were read from a single sample in a study of memory CD4+ T cells and cytomegalovirus serostatus. TCRdb's table, derived via immunoSEQ multiplex PCR, lists solely in-frame clones and lacks some. The sample lists around 60,000 clones, roughly four fifths occurring once. The sequenced sample consisted of memory CD4+ T cells from blood. The receptors shown here come from an adult in good health and CMV-seronegative. Each CDR3 is given with its conserved first and last residue. Each record gives: clone size, J gene, D gene, V gene, CDR3 DNA, CDR3 protein. The D gene is left open where the match is weak. The listing skips clone size in some rows; elsewhere it reads once, few, many or a size class.

abundance: .
j_gene: TRBJ2-3
d_gene: .
v_gene: TRBV4-1
CDR3nt: TGCGCCAGCAGCCAAAGCCGGGACCCCGTTAGCACAGATACGCAGTATTTT
CDR3aa: CASSQSRDPVSTDTQYF

abundance: .
j_gene: TRBJ1-1
d_gene: .
v_gene: TRBV2
CDR3nt: TGTGCCAGCAAGGAGAACACTGAAGCTTTCTTT
CDR3aa: CASKENTEAFF

abundance: .
j_gene: TRBJ1-1
d_gene: .
v_gene: TRBV5-4
CDR3nt: TGTGCCAGCAGCTTGGGCCTTGAGCGGAGAGGGACTGAAGCTTTCTTT
CDR3aa: CASSLGLERRGTEAFF

abundance: .
j_gene: TRBJ1-2
d_gene: .
v_gene: TRBV30
CDR3nt: TGTGCCTGGAGGGACCCCTATGCTGGCTACACCTTC
CDR3aa: CAWRDPYAGYTF

abundance: .
j_gene: TRBJ1-1
d_gene: .
v_gene: TRBV27
CDR3nt: TGTGCCAGCAACGGCAGATACACTGAAGCTTTCTTT
CDR3aa: CASNGRYTEAFF

abundance: .
j_gene: TRBJ1-1
d_gene: .
v_gene: TRBV18
CDR3nt: TGTGCCAGCTCCGCCCGGGACGGGAACACTGAAGCTTTCTTT
CDR3aa: CASSARDGNTEAFF

abundance: .
j_gene: TRBJ2-7
d_gene: TRBD2
v_gene: TRBV7-2
CDR3nt: TGTGCCAGCAGCCAATTTTCGGCGGGAGGCGCCTACGAGCAGTACTTC
CDR3aa: CASSQFSAGGAYEQYF

abundance: .
j_gene: TRBJ1-4
d_gene: .
v_gene: TRBV18
CDR3nt: TGTGCCAGCTCACCACCGCCACCCGGAATGATGTTTTTT
CDR3aa: CASSPPPPGMMFF

abundance: .
j_gene: TRBJ2-1
d_gene: .
v_gene: TRBV5-1
CDR3nt: TGCGCCAGCAGCTTAGCACAGGGAATAGGCGAGCAGTTCTTC
CDR3aa: CASSLAQGIGEQFF

abundance: .
j_gene: TRBJ2-5
d_gene: .
v_gene: TRBV6-5
CDR3nt: TGTGCCAGCAGTTTCTATGATAGAGAGACCCAGTACTTC
CDR3aa: CASSFYDRETQYF

abundance: .
j_gene: TRBJ1-1
d_gene: .
v_gene: TRBV10-2
CDR3nt: TGCGCCAGCATGGACGCACGGAACACTGAAGCTTTCTTT
CDR3aa: CASMDARNTEAFF

abundance: .
j_gene: TRBJ2-7
d_gene: .
v_gene: TRBV11-1
CDR3nt: TGTGCCAGCAGCTTAGGGGGCAGACCCTACGAGCAGTACTTC
CDR3aa: CASSLGGRPYEQYF

abundance: once
j_gene: TRBJ2-6
d_gene: .
v_gene: TRBV7-3
CDR3nt: TGTGCCAGCAGCTCAGACATCGTTGGGGCCAACGTCCTGACTTTC
CDR3aa: CASSSDIVGANVLTF

abundance: .
j_gene: TRBJ2-3
d_gene: .
v_gene: TRBV28
CDR3nt: TGTGCCAGCAGTCCGCCCCAGACGGTCGCAGATACGCAGTATTTT
CDR3aa: CASSPPQTVADTQYF

abundance: once
j_gene: TRBJ1-2
d_gene: TRBD1
v_gene: TRBV7-2
CDR3nt: TGTGCCAGCAGCTTAGACAGGGGCCCCTATGGCTACACCTTC
CDR3aa: CASSLDRGPYGYTF

abundance: once
j_gene: TRBJ2-7
d_gene: TRBD2
v_gene: TRBV7-2
CDR3nt: TGTGCCAGCAGCTTAGCGGCGACTAGCGGGAGCGTTACCTACGAGCAGTACTTC
CDR3aa: CASSLAATSGSVTYEQYF

abundance: few
j_gene: TRBJ2-2
d_gene: .
v_gene: TRBV7-3
CDR3nt: TGTGCCAGCAGCTTAGATGCGAGCGGAAAAGCGAACACCGGGGAGCTGTTTTTT
CDR3aa: CASSLDASGKANTGELFF

abundance: .
j_gene: TRBJ2-3
d_gene: TRBD2
v_gene: TRBV28
CDR3nt: TGTGCCAGCAGTTTAAGCGGGGAAGCAGATACGCAGTATTTT
CDR3aa: CASSLSGEADTQYF

abundance: once
j_gene: TRBJ1-1
d_gene: TRBD1
v_gene: TRBV28
CDR3nt: TGTGCCAGCAGTCCGGGACAGGGGGCGTCCACTGAAGCTTTCTTT
CDR3aa: CASSPGQGASTEAFF

abundance: .
j_gene: TRBJ1-3
d_gene: TRBD1
v_gene: TRBV18
CDR3nt: TGTGCCAGCTCACCACAGGGGGCTGCAATCCGCTCTGGAAACACCATATATTTT
CDR3aa: CASSPQGAAIRSGNTIYF

abundance: .
j_gene: TRBJ2-2
d_gene: .
v_gene: TRBV5-1
CDR3nt: TGCGCCAGCAGCCCAGAGCTGGGCACCGGGGAGCTGTTTTTT
CDR3aa: CASSPELGTGELFF

abundance: .
j_gene: TRBJ1-2
d_gene: TRBD1
v_gene: TRBV5-1
CDR3nt: TGCGCCAGCAGCCCGGGGGGGACAGGGTGGTGGAATGGCTACACCTTC
CDR3aa: CASSPGGTGWWNGYTF